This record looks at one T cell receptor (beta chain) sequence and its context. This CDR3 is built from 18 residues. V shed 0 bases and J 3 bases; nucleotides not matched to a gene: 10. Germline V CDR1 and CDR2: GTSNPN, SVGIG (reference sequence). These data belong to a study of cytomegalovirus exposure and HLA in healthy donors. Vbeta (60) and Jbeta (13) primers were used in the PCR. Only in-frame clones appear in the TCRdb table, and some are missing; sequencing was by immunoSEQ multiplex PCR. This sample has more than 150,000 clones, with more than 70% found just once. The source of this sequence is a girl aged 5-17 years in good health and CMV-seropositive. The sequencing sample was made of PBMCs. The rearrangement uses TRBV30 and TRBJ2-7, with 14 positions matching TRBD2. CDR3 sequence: CAWSVFWEGTSGSYEQYF. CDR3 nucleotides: TGTGCCTGGAGTGTATTCTGGGAGGGGACTAGCGGGAGCTACGAGCAGTACTTC.